A single T cell receptor (beta chain) is shown here with its context. Its antigen is unknown. This sample was included in a study of PD-1 blockade in classical Hodgkin lymphoma. For the study at large: Every 2 weeks, patients had 3 mg/kg nivolumab intravenously.

Data came from immunoSEQ multiplex PCR; TCRdb stores just in-frame clones and leaves some out. The table records about 13,000 clones, roughly 84% of them present only once. J gave up 5 bases and V 4 bases, and 6 bases lay outside the gene matches. The CDR3 sequence is 16 residues long. Per the germline V gene, CDR1 is SGHTA and CDR2 is FQGNSA. Findings and caveats of the study: Complete responders showed a baseline diversity that resembled the diversity of newly diagnosed patients. Whereas CD4+ TCR diversity had risen significantly by C4D1, CD8+ TCR diversity had not.

Brentuximab vedotin exposure varied, and every patient relapsed after autologous stem cell transplantation. From thawed PBMCs, magnetic negative selection was used to isolate the CD8+ T cells. Responses achieved at best were complete response, partial response or progressive disease. The rearrangement joins TRBV7-2 to TRBJ2-3; 13 bases agree with TRBD2. The origin of this receptor is a human donor with classical Hodgkin lymphoma. The source was CD8+ T cells from blood, collected at baseline. The CDR3 protein is CASSWATSGGLDTQYF. The CDR3 DNA reads TGTGCCAGCAGCTGGGCGACTAGCGGGGGGCTAGATACGCAGTATTTT.